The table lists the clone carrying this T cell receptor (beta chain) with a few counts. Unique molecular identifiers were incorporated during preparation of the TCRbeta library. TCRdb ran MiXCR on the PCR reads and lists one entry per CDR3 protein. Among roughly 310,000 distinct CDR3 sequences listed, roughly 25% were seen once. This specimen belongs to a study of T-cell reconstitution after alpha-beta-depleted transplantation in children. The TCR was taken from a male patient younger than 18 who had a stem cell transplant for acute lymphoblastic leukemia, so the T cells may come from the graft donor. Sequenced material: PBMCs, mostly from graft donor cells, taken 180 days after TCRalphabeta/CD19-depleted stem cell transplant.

CDR3 amino acids: CASGSGGTGYNEQFF. The CDR3 region has the DNA TGTGCCAGCGGTTCAGGCGGGACAGGCTACAATGAGCAGTTCTTC. The chain couples TRBV25-1 to TRBJ2-1; 8 bases match TRBD1. Losses at the gene ends were 8 bases for V and 3 bases for J; bases not matched to a gene: 9. The CDR3 loop spans 15 amino acids. Germline V gene sequence: CDR1 MGHDK, CDR2 SYGVNS.